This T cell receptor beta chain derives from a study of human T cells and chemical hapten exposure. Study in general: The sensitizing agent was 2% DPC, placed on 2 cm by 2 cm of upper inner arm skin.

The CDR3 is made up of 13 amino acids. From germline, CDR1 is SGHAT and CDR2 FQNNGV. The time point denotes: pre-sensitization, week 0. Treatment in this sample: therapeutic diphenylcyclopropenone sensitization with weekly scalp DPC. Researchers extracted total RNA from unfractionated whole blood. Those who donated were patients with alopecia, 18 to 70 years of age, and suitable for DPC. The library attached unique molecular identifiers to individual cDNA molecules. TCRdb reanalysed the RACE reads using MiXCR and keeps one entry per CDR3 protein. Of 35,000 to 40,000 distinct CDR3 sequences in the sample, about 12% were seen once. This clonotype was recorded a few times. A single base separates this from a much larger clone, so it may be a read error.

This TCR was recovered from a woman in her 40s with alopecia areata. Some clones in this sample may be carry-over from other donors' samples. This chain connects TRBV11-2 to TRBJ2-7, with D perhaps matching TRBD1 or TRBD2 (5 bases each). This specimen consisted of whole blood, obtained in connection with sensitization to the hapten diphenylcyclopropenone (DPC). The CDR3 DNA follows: TGTGTCAGCAGCTTAGAGGGGACCTACGAGCAGTACTTC. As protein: CVSSLEGTYEQYF.